The 10 T cell receptor beta chains reported below all come from one sample, sequenced in a study of read filtering for tumor transcriptome and immune sequencing. The library was built from around 400 ng RNA with molecular barcoded adaptors for alpha/delta and beta/gamma chains. Each CDR3 protein is one row after TCRdb ran MiXCR on the reads. The table records over 80,000 distinct CDR3 sequences, 9% to 15% of them present only once. The sample consisted of a population of CD138-negative cells sorted from bone marrow. The origin of the receptors is a donor aged 40 or over with multiple myeloma.

This clonotype was detected a few times. The J gene is TRBJ2-7, the V gene TRBV5-1; 7 positions match TRBD1. This CDR3 is 14 amino acids long. The germline V gene has CDR1 SGHRS and CDR2 YFSETQ. Losses at the gene ends were 4 bases for V and 3 bases for J; bases not matched to a gene: 7. The CDR3 is CASSPGQEGYEQYF. CDR3 sequence (DNA): TGCGCCAGCAGCCCCGGACAGGAAGGCTACGAGCAGTACTTC.

This clonotype was seen ten or more times. The chain uses TRBV5-1 and TRBJ2-5; 8 bases agree with TRBD1. The trim removed 1 base at V and 3 bases at J, leaving 8 bases unmatched. This CDR3 contains 16 residues. Germline V gene data show CDR1 as SGHRS and CDR2 as YFSETQ. CDR3 nucleotides: TGCGCCAGCAGCTTGAGTGTTACGGGACAGGAAGAGACCCAGTACTTC. It specifies CASSLSVTGQEETQYF.

This clonotype was seen many times. The gene calls are TRBV7-8 and TRBJ2-1; 13 bases are a match to TRBD2. Germline V gives CDR1 SGHVS, CDR2 FQNEAQ. The V gene end was trimmed by 3 bases and the J gene end by 4 bases; junction bases not matched to a gene: 6. The CDR3 length is 17 residues. The DNA for the CDR3 is TGTGCCAGCAGCTTCGCCCGGACTAGCGGGAGTTACAATGAGCAGTTCTTC. Its translation is CASSFARTSGSYNEQFF.

This clonotype was counted ten times or more. CDR3 in DNA: TGTGCCAGCAGCTTAGACAGGGGGGATGGAGATACGCAGTATTTT. Translation: CASSLDRGDGDTQYF. The V and J genes are TRBV7-8 and TRBJ2-3, with 8 bases identical to TRBD1. The V gene end was trimmed by 1 base and the J gene end by 5 bases; junction bases not matched to a gene: 5. From germline, CDR1 is SGHVS and CDR2 FQNEAQ. The CDR3 length is 15 residues. Together with reference TRBV7-8 and TRBJ2-3, the CDR3 gives the full variable domain: GAGVSQSPRYKVAKRGQDVALRCDPISGHVSLFWYQQALGQGPEFLTYFQNEAQLDKSGLPSDRFFAERPEGSVSTLKIQRTQQEDSAVYLCASSLDRGDGDTQYFGPGTRLTVL.

This clonotype was recorded many times. The chain couples TRBV7-9 to TRBJ2-3, with D uncertain. CDR3 length equals 12 residues. The germline V and J ends were trimmed by 4 bases and 0 bases, with 2 bases remaining between them. In germline, CDR1 is SEHNR, CDR2 FQNEAQ (reference sequence). Written as DNA, the CDR3 is TGTGCCAGCAGCTCTAGCACAGATACGCAGTATTTT. This sequence encodes CASSSSTDTQYF.

This clonotype has at least ten counts. The rearrangement joins TRBV7-9 to TRBJ1-1; D uncertain. Germline V gene lookup returns CDR1 SEHNR and CDR2 FQNEAQ (reference sequence). With 4 bases removed from V and 4 bases from J, the gap between germline ends came to 16 bases. The CDR3 has 15 amino acids. CDR3 nucleotide sequence: TGTGCCAGCAGCTCATTAGAGGGTATGGGCACTGAAGCTTTCTTT. Amino acid sequence: CASSSLEGMGTEAFF.

CDR3 in DNA: TGTGCCAGCAGTTCCCGGCAACAAGAGACCCAGTACTTC. Translated, it gives CASSSRQQETQYF. This rearrangement joins TRBV12-3 or TRBV12-4 to TRBJ2-5; D ambiguous. CDR3 length equals 13 residues. Trimming cost V 4 bases and J 2 bases, with 8 bases left between them.

This clonotype was detected many times. The rearrangement uses TRBV4-1 and TRBJ1-1, with a tentative D call TRBD1 (6 bases). The CDR3 loop spans 17 amino acids. V lost 4 bases, J lost 1 base, and 19 bases lay in between. Germline CDR1 is MGHRA and CDR2 is YSYEKL. CDR3 bases: TGCGCCAGCAGCCGAATCGTCGTACAGGGCCAGAACACTGAAGCTTTCTTT. Its protein product is CASSRIVVQGQNTEAFF.

This clonotype was observed at least ten times. The genes are TRBV6-6 and TRBJ2-5; 9 nucleotides agree with TRBD2. Germline CDR1 MNHNY, CDR2 SVGAGI (reference sequence). The CDR3 has 15 residues. The J segment lost 4 bases and the V segment lost 7 bases, leaving 10 bases of the junction unmatched. The CDR3 DNA follows: TGTGCCAGCACCATAGCGGGAGTGCTAGGAGAGACCCAGTACTTC. Its translation is CASTIAGVLGETQYF.

Only a few counts were recorded for this clonotype. The chain combines TRBV20-1 with TRBJ2-5; 9 bases align to TRBD2. Germline V gene sequence: CDR1 DFQATT, CDR2 SNEGSKA (reference sequence). V shed 3 bases, J shed 5 bases, and the junction held 13 bases outside the gene matches. The CDR3 extends over 16 amino acids. The CDR3 is CSASMAAGGPRETQYF. The CDR3 DNA reads as TGCAGTGCTAGTATGGCGGCGGGAGGGCCGCGGGAGACCCAGTACTTC.